Each of the 2 T cell receptor beta chains below was sequenced from the same sample in a study of blood T cell repertoires in COVID-19. Clones were read by immunoSEQ multiplex PCR, and TCRdb kept only the in-frame ones, dropping some. The repertoire holds over 250,000 clones, with 91% as singletons. The sample consisted of peripheral blood. Receptor source: a woman in her twenties or thirties with COVID-19, enrolled during active disease.

V and J are TRBV7-8 and TRBJ1-1, with D uncertain. The V end lost 3 bases, the J end lost 0 bases, and 8 bases lay between the germline ends. The length of the CDR3 is 14 residues. Germline CDR1 is SGHVS and CDR2 is FQNEAQ. CDR3 sequence: CASSFGQMNTEAFF. CDR3 nucleotides: TGTGCCAGCAGCTTTGGGCAAATGAACACTGAAGCTTTCTTT.

The CDR3 here is CASSQDPAVRGYTF. The CDR3, as DNA: TGTGCCAGCAGCCAAGATCCGGCGGTCCGGGGCTACACCTTC. This chain uses TRBV14 with TRBJ1-2, with unresolved D. Trimming pared 0 bases from V and 8 bases from J, leaving 13 bases between. The V gene's germline CDR1 is SGHDN and CDR2 FVKESK. This CDR3 has 14 residues.